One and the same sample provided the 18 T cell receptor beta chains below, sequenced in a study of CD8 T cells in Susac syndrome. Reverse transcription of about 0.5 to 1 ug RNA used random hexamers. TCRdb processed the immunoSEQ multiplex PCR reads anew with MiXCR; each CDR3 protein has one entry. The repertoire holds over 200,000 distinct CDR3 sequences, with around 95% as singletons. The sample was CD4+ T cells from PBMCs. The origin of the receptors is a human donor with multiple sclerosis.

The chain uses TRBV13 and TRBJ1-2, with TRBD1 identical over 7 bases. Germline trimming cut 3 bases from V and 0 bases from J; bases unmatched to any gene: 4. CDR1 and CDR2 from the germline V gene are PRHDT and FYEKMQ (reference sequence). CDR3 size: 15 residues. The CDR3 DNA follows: TGTGCCAGCAGCTTTGTGGGACAGCCTAACTATGGCTACACCTTC. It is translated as CASSFVGQPNYGYTF.

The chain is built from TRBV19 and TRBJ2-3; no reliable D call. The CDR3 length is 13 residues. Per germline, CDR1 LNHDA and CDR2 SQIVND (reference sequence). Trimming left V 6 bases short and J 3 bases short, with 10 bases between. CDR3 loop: CASRPKGTDTQYF. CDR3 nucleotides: TGTGCCAGTAGACCGAAGGGTACAGATACGCAGTATTTT.

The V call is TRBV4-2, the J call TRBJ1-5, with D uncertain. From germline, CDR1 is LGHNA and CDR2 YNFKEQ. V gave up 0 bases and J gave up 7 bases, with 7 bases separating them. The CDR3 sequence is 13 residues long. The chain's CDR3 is CASSQEGSQPQHF. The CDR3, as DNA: TGTGCCAGCAGCCAAGAGGGGTCCCAGCCCCAGCATTTT.

CDR3 DNA: TGCGCCAGCAGCCAAGACCGCCCGGGCCCTCAGCCCCAGCATTTT. It yields the protein CASSQDRPGPQPQHF. The chain has TRBV4-1 and TRBJ1-5; no reliable D call. The ends were cut back, 0 bases at V and 6 bases at J, with 12 bases in the middle. Germline V gene sequence: CDR1 MGHRA, CDR2 YSYEKL. The CDR3 runs 15 residues.

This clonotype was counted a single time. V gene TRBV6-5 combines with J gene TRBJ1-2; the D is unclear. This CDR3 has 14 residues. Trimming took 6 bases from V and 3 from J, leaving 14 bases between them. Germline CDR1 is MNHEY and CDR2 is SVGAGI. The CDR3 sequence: CASSLTRAYYGYTF. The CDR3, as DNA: TGTGCCAGCAGCCTGACAAGGGCCTACTATGGCTACACCTTC.

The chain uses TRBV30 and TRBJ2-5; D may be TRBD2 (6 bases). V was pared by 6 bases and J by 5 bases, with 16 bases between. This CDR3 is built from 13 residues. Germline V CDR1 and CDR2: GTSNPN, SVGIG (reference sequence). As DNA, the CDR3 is TGTGCCTGCGGGACTTCCTATTGGGAGACCCAGTACTTC. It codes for CACGTSYWETQYF. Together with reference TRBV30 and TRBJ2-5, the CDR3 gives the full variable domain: SQTIHQWPATLVQPVGSPLSLECTVEGTSNPNLYWYRQAAGRGLQLLFYSVGIGQISSEVPQNLSASRPQDRQFILSSKKLLLSDSGFYLCACGTSYWETQYFGPGTRLLVL.

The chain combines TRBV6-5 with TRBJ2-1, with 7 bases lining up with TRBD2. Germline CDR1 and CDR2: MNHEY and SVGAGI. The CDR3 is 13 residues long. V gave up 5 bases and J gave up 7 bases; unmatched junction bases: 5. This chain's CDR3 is CASSRDYANEQFF. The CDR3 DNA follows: TGTGCCAGCAGTAGGGACTACGCTAATGAGCAGTTCTTC.

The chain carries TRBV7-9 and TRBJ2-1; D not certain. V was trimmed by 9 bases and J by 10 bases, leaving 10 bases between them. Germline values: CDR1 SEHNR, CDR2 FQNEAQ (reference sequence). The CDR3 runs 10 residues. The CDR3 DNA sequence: TGTGCCAGTGGTGTACTCGAGCAGTTCTTC. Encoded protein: CASGVLEQFF.

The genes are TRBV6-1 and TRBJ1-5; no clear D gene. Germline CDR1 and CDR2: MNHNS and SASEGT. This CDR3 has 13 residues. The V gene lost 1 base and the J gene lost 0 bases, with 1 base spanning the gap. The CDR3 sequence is CASSEVSNQPQHF. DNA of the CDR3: TGTGCCAGCAGTGAAGTTAGCAATCAGCCCCAGCATTTT.

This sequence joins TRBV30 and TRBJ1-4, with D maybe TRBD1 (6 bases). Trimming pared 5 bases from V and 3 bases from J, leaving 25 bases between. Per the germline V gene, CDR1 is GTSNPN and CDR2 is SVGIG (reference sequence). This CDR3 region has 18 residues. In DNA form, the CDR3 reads TGTGCCTGGCAAGTCAAGGCGGGACACCTTGGGGCTAATGAAAAACTGTTTTTT. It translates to CAWQVKAGHLGANEKLFF.

CDR3 bases: TGTGCCAGCAGCCAAGATCTTGGGGGCAGGGCCTACGAGCAGTACTTC. Amino acid sequence: CASSQDLGGRAYEQYF. The V gene is TRBV4-2, the J gene TRBJ2-7, with a possible D match to TRBD1 (6 bases). This CDR3 contains 16 residues. Germline CDR1 is LGHNA and CDR2 is YNFKEQ. Deletions cut 0 bases from V and 2 bases from J, with 14 bases between.

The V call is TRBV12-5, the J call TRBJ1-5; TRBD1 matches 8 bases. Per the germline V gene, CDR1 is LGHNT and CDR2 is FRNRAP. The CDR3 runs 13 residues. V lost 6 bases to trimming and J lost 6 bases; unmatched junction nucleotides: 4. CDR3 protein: CASGPGGGQPQHF. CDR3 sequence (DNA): TGTGCTAGTGGACCAGGGGGCGGTCAGCCCCAGCATTTT.

The CDR3: CASSRGDSANTGELFF. DNA for the CDR3: TGTGCCAGCAGCCGAGGGGACAGCGCGAACACCGGGGAGCTGTTTTTT. The rearrangement joins TRBV5-4 to TRBJ2-2; 7 bases match TRBD1. Trimming removed 4 bases from V and 0 bases from J; junction bases left unmatched: 6. The CDR3 runs 16 residues. In germline, CDR1 is SGHNT, CDR2 YYREEE (reference sequence).

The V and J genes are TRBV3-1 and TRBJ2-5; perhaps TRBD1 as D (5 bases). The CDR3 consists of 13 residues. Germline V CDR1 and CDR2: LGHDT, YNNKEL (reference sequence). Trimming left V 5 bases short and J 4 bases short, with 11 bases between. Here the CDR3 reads CASSSQGAETQYF. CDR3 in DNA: TGTGCCAGCAGCTCCCAAGGGGCAGAGACCCAGTACTTC.

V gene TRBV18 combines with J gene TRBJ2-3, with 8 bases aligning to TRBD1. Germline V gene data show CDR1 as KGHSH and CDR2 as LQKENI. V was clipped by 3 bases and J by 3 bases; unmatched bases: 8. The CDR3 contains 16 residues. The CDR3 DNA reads TGTGCCAGCTCACCCACACGGCAGGGGGCGACAGATACGCAGTATTTT. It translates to CASSPTRQGATDTQYF.

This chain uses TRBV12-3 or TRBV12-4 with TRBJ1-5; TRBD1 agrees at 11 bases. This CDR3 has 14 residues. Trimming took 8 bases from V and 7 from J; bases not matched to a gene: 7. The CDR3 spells CASCSGTGGQPQHF. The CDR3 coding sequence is TGTGCCAGCTGCTCCGGGACAGGGGGACAGCCCCAGCATTTT.

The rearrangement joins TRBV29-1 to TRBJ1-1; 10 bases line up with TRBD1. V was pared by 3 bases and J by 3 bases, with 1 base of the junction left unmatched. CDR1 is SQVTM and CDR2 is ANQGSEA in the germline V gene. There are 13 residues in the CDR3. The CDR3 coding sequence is TGCAGCGTTGAGGGGACAGGGGACACTGAAGCTTTCTTT. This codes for CSVEGTGDTEAFF.

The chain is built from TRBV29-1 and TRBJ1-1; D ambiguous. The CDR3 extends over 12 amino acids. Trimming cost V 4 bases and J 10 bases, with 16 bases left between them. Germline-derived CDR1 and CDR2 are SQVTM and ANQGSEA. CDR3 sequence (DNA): TGCAGCGTTGTCTTGCCCGGGTCCGGAGCTTTCTTT. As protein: CSVVLPGSGAFF.